This T cell receptor (beta chain) was captured in a study of blood T cell repertoires in COVID-19. CDR1 is KGHSY, CDR2 FQNENV, per germline. The CDR3 is 14 residues long. Trimming took 4 bases from V and 0 from J; bases not matched to a gene: 2. Repertoires were generated with immunoSEQ multiplex PCR, while TCRdb's copy carries only in-frame clones and drops some. Of hundreds of thousands of clones in the sample, roughly 90% were seen once. This clonotype was sampled from a man between 18 and 29 years old with active or convalescent COVID-19. Material: peripheral blood. This rearrangement joins TRBV16 to TRBJ1-1; TRBD1 matches 7 bases. The CDR3 loop reads CASSLDRVNTEAFF. The DNA for the CDR3 is TGTGCCAGCAGCCTCGACAGGGTGAACACTGAAGCTTTCTTT.